This T cell receptor beta chain was found in a study of PD-1 blockade in classical Hodgkin lymphoma. Time point here: cycle 4 day 1 (C4D1), after 6 weeks of nivolumab. Each patient relapsed following autologous stem cell transplantation, and prior brentuximab vedotin exposure differed. Sequencing was performed with immunoSEQ multiplex PCR; in TCRdb, only in-frame clones are kept and a portion is missing. There are 25,000 to 35,000 clones in the sample; around three quarters occur only once, and around 3.6% lies in the top ten. The table lists this clone with a count of one. The TCR comes from a human donor with classical Hodgkin lymphoma. Sample: peripheral blood mononuclear cells (PBMCs), taken before the fourth cycle of nivolumab.

The CDR3: CAWSVTDYTGYTF. The CDR3 DNA sequence: TGTGCCTGGAGTGTCACGGACTATACTGGCTACACCTTC. This chain joins TRBV30 and TRBJ1-2; D is undetermined. Germline CDR1 reads GTSNPN; CDR2 reads SVGIG (reference sequence). This CDR3 has 13 amino acids. V was shortened by 0 bases and J by 7 bases, with 12 bases between the two germline ends.